This TCR beta chain comes out of a study of control samples from healthy donors and cancer patients. Method: immunoSEQ multiplex PCR; TCRdb's copy keeps in-frame clones and lacks some. The sample consists of 46,000 or so clones, 85% to 95% of them appearing once. The J segment lost 2 bases and the V segment lost 0 bases, leaving 4 bases of the junction unmatched. This CDR3 comprises 16 residues. Germline lookup yields CDR1 SGHRS and CDR2 YFSETQ. This receptor was identified in a woman between 45 and 60 years old with head and neck cancer. Specimen: PBMCs. The chain has TRBV5-1 and TRBJ2-7, with 11 bases lining up with TRBD2. The CDR3 nucleotides read TGCGCCAGCAGCTTGGTAGGTAGCGGGAGGGCCTACGAGCAGTACTTC. Amino acid sequence: CASSLVGSGRAYEQYF.